The entry below describes one T cell receptor (beta chain). Produced via immunoSEQ multiplex PCR; TCRdb's table is partial and in-frame only. This sample has 150,000 to 160,000 clones, with around 87% found just once. CDR1 is MNHNS, CDR2 SASEGT, per germline. The J segment lost 2 bases and the V segment lost 3 bases, leaving 8 bases of the junction unmatched. The CDR3 has 16 amino acids. The data are from a study of blood T cell repertoires in COVID-19. Overall study: PBMCs, B-cell-depleted T cells, or T cells provided the cDNA or gDNA that made up the material.

Sequences were obtained from peripheral blood. The chain recombines TRBV6-1 with TRBJ2-3; 7 nucleotides line up with TRBD2. The TCR was taken from a woman in her 40s with acute or convalescent COVID-19. The CDR3 spells CASSDPWGGTTDTQYF. The CDR3 DNA reads as TGTGCCAGCAGTGACCCGTGGGGGGGGACCACAGATACGCAGTATTTT.